This T cell receptor beta chain comes out of a study of patients and donors after allogeneic stem cell transplantation. In its sample, this clonotype was seen a few times. TCRdb ran MiXCR on the RT-PCR reads and lists one entry per CDR3 protein. The sample shows 900,000 to 1,000,000 distinct CDR3 sequences, over 15% of them seen only once. V was shortened by 1 base and J by 3 bases, with 13 bases between the two germline ends. The CDR3 has 15 amino acids. Germline CDR1 is SGHRS and CDR2 is YFSETQ. The V call is TRBV5-1, the J call TRBJ1-1, with D tentatively TRBD1 (5 bases). The clonotype was recovered from a human donor who was either an allogeneic HSCT recipient or a stem cell or donor lymphocyte infusion donor (not recorded which). It is not recorded whose cells these are; they may come from a transplant donor. Material: blood, either unsorted or a sorted T cell fraction (not recorded which). CDR3 in amino acids: CASSLNWGQDTEAFF. Here the CDR3 DNA reads TGCGCCAGCAGCTTGAACTGGGGCCAGGACACTGAAGCTTTCTTT. Full variable domain (rest looked up from reference TRBV5-1 and TRBJ1-1): KAGVTQTPRYLIKTRGQQVTLSCSPISGHRSVSWYQQTPGQGLQFLFEYFSETQRNKGNFPGRFSGRQFSNSRSEMNVSTLELGDSALYLCASSLNWGQDTEAFFGQGTRLTVV.